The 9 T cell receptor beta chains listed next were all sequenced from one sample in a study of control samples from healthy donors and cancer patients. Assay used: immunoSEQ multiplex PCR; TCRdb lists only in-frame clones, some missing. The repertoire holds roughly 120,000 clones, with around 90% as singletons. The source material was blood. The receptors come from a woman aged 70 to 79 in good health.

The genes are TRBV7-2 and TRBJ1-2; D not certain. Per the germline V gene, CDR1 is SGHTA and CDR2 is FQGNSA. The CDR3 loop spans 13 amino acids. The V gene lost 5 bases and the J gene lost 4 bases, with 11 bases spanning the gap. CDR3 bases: TGTGCCAGCAGCCCTACAGAGTTCTATGGCTACACCTTC. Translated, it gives CASSPTEFYGYTF.

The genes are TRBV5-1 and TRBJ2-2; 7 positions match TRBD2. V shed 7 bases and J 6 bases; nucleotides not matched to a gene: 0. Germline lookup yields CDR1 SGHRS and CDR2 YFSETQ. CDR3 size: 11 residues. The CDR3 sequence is CASAGAGELFF. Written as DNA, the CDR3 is TGCGCCAGCGCGGGGGCCGGGGAGCTGTTTTTT.

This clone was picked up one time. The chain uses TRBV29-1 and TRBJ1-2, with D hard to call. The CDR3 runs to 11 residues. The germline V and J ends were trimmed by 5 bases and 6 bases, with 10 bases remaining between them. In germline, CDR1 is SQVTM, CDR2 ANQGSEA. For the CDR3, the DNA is TGCAGCGTTTCAAACTTCGATGGCTACACCTTC. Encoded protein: CSVSNFDGYTF.

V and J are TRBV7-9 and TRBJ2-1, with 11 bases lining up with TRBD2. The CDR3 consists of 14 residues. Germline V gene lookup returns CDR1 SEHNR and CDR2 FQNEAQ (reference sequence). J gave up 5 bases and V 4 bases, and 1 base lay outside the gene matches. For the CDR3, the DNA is TGTGCCAGCAGCTCTAGCGGGGGGAACAATGAGCAGTTCTTC. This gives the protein CASSSSGGNNEQFF.

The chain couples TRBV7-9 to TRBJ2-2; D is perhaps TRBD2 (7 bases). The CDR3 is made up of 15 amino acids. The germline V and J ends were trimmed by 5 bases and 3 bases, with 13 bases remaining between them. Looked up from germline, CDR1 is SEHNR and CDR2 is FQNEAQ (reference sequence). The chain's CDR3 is CASSPRGGDTGELFF. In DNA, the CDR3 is TGTGCCAGCAGCCCCAGAGGGGGGGACACCGGGGAGCTGTTTTTT.

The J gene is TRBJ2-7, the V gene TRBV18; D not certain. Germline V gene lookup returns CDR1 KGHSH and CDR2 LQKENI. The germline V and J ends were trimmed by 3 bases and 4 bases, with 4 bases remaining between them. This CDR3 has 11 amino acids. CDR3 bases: TGTGCCAGCTCACCCGATTACGAGCAGTACTTC. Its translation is CASSPDYEQYF.

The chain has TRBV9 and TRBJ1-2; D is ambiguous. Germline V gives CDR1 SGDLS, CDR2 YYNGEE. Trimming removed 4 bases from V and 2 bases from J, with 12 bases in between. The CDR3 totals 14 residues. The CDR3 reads CASSHAGANYGYTF. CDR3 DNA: TGTGCCAGCAGCCACGCAGGAGCGAACTATGGCTACACCTTC.

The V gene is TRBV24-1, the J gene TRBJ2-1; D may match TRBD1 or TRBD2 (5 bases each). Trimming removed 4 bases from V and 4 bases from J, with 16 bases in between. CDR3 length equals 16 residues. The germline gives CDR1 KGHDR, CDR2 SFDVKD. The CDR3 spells CATSEPTGTDYNEQFF. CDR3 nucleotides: TGTGCCACCAGTGAACCGACCGGGACGGATTACAATGAGCAGTTCTTC.

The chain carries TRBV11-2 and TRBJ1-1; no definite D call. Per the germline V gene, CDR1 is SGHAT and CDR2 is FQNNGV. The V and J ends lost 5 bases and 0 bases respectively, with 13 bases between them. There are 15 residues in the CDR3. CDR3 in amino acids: CASSPSAGLNTEAFF. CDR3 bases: TGTGCCAGCAGCCCGTCGGCCGGCCTGAACACTGAAGCTTTCTTT.